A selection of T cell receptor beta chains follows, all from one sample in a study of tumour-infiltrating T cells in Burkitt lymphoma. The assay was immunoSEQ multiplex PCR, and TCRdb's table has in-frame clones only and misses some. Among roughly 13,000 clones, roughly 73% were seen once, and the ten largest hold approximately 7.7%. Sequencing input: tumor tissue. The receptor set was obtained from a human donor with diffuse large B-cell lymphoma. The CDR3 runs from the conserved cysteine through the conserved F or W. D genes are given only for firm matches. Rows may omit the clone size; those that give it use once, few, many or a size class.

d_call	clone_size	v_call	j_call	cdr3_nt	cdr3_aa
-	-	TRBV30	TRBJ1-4	TGTGCCTGGAGTGTAGATAGTGAAAAACTGTTTTTT	CAWSVDSEKLFF
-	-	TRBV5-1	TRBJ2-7	TGCGCCAGCAGCCGTGGGACCGCTGTGCACGAGCAGTACTTC	CASSRGTAVHEQYF
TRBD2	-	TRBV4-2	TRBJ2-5	TGTGCCAGCAGCAAAGATCGGGAGGGCGACGAGACCCAGTACTTC	CASSKDREGDETQYF
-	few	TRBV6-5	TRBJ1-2	TGTGCCAGCAGTGTTAACAACTATGGCTACACCTTC	CASSVNNYGYTF
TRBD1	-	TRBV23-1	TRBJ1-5	TGCGCCAGCAGTCCCTCCCAGAGGGACAGGGGCCCTCCTAGGGGCAATCAGCCCCAGCATTTT	CASSPSQRDRGPPRGNQPQHF
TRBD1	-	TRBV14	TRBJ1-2	TGTGCCAGCAGCTTCGGACAGGGAAGCCTCTATGGCTACACCTTC	CASSFGQGSLYGYTF
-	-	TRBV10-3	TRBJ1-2	TGTGCCATCAGTAATTCAGCAGGGCCTGCTAACTATGGCTACACCTTC	CAISNSAGPANYGYTF
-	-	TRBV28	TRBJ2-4	TGTGCCAGCAGTTTAGGTTCCATTTTAGCCAAAAACATTCAGTACTTC	CASSLGSILAKNIQYF
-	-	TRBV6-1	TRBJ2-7	TGTGCCAGCAGTGAAGCGATGATTTACGAGCAGTACTTC	CASSEAMIYEQYF
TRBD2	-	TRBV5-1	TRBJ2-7	TGCGCCAGCAGCTACGGGGGGAGGCTTTTTACCGACGAGCAGTACTTC	CASSYGGRLFTDEQYF
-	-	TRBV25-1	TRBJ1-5	TGTGCCAGCAGTGCCGGACAGCGCGATCAGCCCCAGCATTTT	CASSAGQRDQPQHF
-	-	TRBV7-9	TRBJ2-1	TGTGCCAGCAGCACACCCTACAATGAGCAGTTCTTC	CASSTPYNEQFF
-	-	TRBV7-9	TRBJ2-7	TGTGCCAGCAGCTTACTTCCGCAGGGGGGATACGAGCAGTACTTC	CASSLLPQGGYEQYF
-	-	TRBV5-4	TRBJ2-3	TGTGCCAGCAGCTTGGTGGGGCTTCGAAGCACAGATACGCAGTATTTT	CASSLVGLRSTDTQYF
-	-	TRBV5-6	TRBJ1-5	TGTGCCAGCAGCTTGGGGGATCAGCCCCAGCATTTT	CASSLGDQPQHF
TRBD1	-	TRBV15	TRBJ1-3	TGTGCCACCAGCTCCCGGGGGGACAGAACTGGAAACACCATATATTTT	CATSSRGDRTGNTIYF
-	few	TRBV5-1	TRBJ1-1	TGCGCCAGCAGCTTGGGGGTGAACACTGAAGCTTTCTTT	CASSLGVNTEAFF
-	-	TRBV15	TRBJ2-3	TGTGCCACCAGCAGAGAGGGGGTGGATACGCAGTATTTT	CATSREGVDTQYF
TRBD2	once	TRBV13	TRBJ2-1	TGTGCCAGCAGCGCGGGACTAGCGCTGCATGAGCAGTTCTTC	CASSAGLALHEQFF
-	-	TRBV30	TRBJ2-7	TGTGCCTGGAGTGTAAGGACGGATTCCTACGAGCAGTACTTC	CAWSVRTDSYEQYF
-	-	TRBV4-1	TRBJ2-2	TGCGCCAGCAGCCAAGATGGGGACACCGGGGAGCTGTTTTTT	CASSQDGDTGELFF
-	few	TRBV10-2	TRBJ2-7	TGCGCCAGCAGTGATTCCTTCTACGAGCAGTACTTC	CASSDSFYEQYF
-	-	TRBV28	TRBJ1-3	TGTGCCAGCAGTTTACCTGGAAACACCATATATTTT	CASSLPGNTIYF
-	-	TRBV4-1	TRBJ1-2	TGCGCCAGCAGCCCCTCATCGACTATGGATGGCTACACCTTC	CASSPSSTMDGYTF
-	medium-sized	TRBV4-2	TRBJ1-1	TGTGCCAGCAGCCCCTGGGGGGGGGACACTGAAGCTTTCTTT	CASSPWGGDTEAFF
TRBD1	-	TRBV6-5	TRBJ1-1	TGTGCCAGCAGTTACCAGGGACAGGGGGCGTTCACTGAAGCTTTCTTT	CASSYQGQGAFTEAFF
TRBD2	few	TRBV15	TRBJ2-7	TGTGCCACCAGCGGTGGACTAGCGGGACGGTCCTACGAGCAGTACTTC	CATSGGLAGRSYEQYF
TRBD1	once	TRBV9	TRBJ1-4	TGTGCCAGCAGTTCCTCAGGGGGTACTAATGAAAAACTGTTTTTT	CASSSSGGTNEKLFF
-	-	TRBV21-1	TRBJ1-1	TGTGCCAGCAGCAGAAGACAGATGAACACTGAAGCTTTCTTT	CASSRRQMNTEAFF
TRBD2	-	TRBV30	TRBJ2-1	TGTGCCTGGAAGCCTAATAGCGGGTTAGGTGAGCAGTTCTTC	CAWKPNSGLGEQFF
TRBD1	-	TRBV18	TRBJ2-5	TGTGCCAGCTCACCTTCACAGGGGTGGACCCAGTACTTC	CASSPSQGWTQYF
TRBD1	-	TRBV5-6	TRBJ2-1	TGTGCCAGCAAACGACAGGGGGAGGGCGATGAGCAGTTCTTC	CASKRQGEGDEQFF
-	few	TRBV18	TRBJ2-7	TGTGCCAGCTCACCACCGCTTGATTCCGGCGAGCAGTACTTC	CASSPPLDSGEQYF
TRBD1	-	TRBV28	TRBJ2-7	TGTGCCAGCAGATGGGACAGCTCCTACGAGCAGTACTTC	CASRWDSSYEQYF
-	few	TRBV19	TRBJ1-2	TGTGCCAGTAGTATTGGGTGGGGTGGAGGGGATGACTATGGCTACACCTTC	CASSIGWGGGDDYGYTF
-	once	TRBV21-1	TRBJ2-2	TGTGCCAGCAGCTTTCGTCACGAAAGGCCAAACACCGGGGAGCTGTTTTTT	CASSFRHERPNTGELFF
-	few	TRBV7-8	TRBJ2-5	TGTGCCAGCAGCCCAAACCAACGGACAGAACAAGAGACCCAGTACTTC	CASSPNQRTEQETQYF